Presented here are 24 T cell receptor beta chains from one specimen sequenced in a study of blood T cell repertoires in COVID-19. Profiling relied on immunoSEQ multiplex PCR, and the TCRdb table lists in-frame clones only, not all of them. The sample carries 80,000 to 90,000 clones, approximately 79% recorded once. Material: peripheral blood. Every receptor here comes from a man aged 65 to 85 with acute or convalescent COVID-19.

This clone showed up just a few times. This chain joins TRBV5-1 and TRBJ1-2, with TRBD1 as a possible D gene (5 bases). V was trimmed by 1 base and J by 5 bases, leaving 9 bases between them. CDR1 is SGHRS, CDR2 YFSETQ, per germline. The CDR3 is 13 amino acids. The CDR3 nucleotides read TGCGCCAGCAGCTTGCAGGGAACTTATGGCTACACCTTC. Residues: CASSLQGTYGYTF.

The J gene is TRBJ2-7, the V gene TRBV5-1; D not certain. With 0 bases removed from V and 7 bases from J, the gap between germline ends came to 14 bases. Germline V CDR1 and CDR2: SGHRS, YFSETQ. The CDR3 is 14 amino acids. DNA of the CDR3: TGCGCCAGCAGCTTGGCGCTTCCCGAGGTGGAGCAGTACTTC. It is translated as CASSLALPEVEQYF.

The genes are TRBV5-1 and TRBJ2-1; TRBD1 matches 7 bases. From germline, CDR1 is SGHRS and CDR2 YFSETQ. The ends lost 4 bases at V and 3 bases at J; junction bases unmatched: 7. The CDR3 spans 15 residues. The CDR3 DNA sequence: TGCGCCAGCAGCCTAGACAGGGTACTCTACAATGAGCAGTTCTTC. Protein product: CASSLDRVLYNEQFF.

The J gene is TRBJ1-5, the V gene TRBV27, with 10 positions matching TRBD1. CDR1 and CDR2 from the germline V gene are MNHEY and SMNVEV (reference sequence). After removal of 4 bases from V and 5 bases from J, the junction contained 5 bases not matched to a gene. The CDR3 consists of 15 residues. CDR3 sequence reads: CASSWTGGIYQPQHF. CDR3 DNA: TGTGCCAGCAGTTGGACAGGGGGAATCTATCAGCCCCAGCATTTT.

V and J are TRBV5-4 and TRBJ2-1; TRBD2 matches at 8 bases. The germline CDR1 and CDR2 sequences are SGHNT and YYREEE (reference sequence). The V and J ends lost 4 bases and 5 bases, in that order; junction bases with no gene match: 8. This CDR3 region has 15 residues. The CDR3 loop reads CASSNPGLGNNEQFF. The CDR3 coding sequence is TGTGCCAGCAGCAACCCGGGACTAGGAAACAATGAGCAGTTCTTC.

In regard to this clone: The junction shows a germline mismatch at one end, possibly a read error. The genes are TRBV5-6 and TRBJ2-3; D is possibly TRBD1 (5 bases). The CDR3 runs to 14 residues. Germline assignment: CDR1 SGHDT and CDR2 YYEEEE. As DNA, the CDR3 is TGTACCAGCAGCTTGGTGACAGAGACAGATACGCAGTATTTT. This sequence encodes CTSSLVTETDTQYF.

The chain has TRBV5-1 and TRBJ2-1, with TRBD2 as a possible D gene (5 bases). CDR1 SGHRS and CDR2 YFSETQ come from the germline V gene. This CDR3 is 16 amino acids long. Trimming took 0 bases from V and 2 from J, leaving 12 bases between them. CDR3 in amino acids: CASSLAGGLPYNEQFF. CDR3 coding DNA: TGCGCCAGCAGCTTGGCCGGAGGTCTCCCCTACAATGAGCAGTTCTTC.

The CDR3 DNA follows: TGTGCCAGCAGTAAGGACAGGGAAACCGCCTACGAGCAGTACGTC. It translates to CASSKDRETAYEQYV. The rearrangement joins TRBV2 to TRBJ2-7, with 8 positions matching TRBD1. The CDR3 extends over 15 amino acids. Germline assignment: CDR1 SNHLY and CDR2 FYNNEI. Germline trimming cut 5 bases from V and 2 bases from J; bases unmatched to any gene: 8.

V usage is TRBV7-7 and J usage is TRBJ2-5, with 10 bases fitting TRBD2. V lost 5 bases to trimming and J lost 5 bases; unmatched junction nucleotides: 14. Germline loops: CDR1 SSHAT, CDR2 FNYEAQ (reference sequence). The CDR3 length is 17 residues. The CDR3 nucleotides are TGTGCCAGCAGCCCAAAGGTTACTAGCGGGGTGGCGGAGACCCAGTACTTC. Protein sequence: CASSPKVTSGVAETQYF.

The chain links TRBV30 to TRBJ1-2; TRBD1 might be the D (6 bases). This CDR3 region has 14 residues. Trimming left V 2 bases short and J 0 bases short, with 10 bases between. Germline-derived CDR1 and CDR2 are GTSNPN and SVGIG (reference sequence). The CDR3 DNA sequence: TGTGCCTGGAGTCCAGGGACAACTAACTATGGCTACACCTTC. Residues: CAWSPGTTNYGYTF.

The chain uses TRBV4-1 and TRBJ1-1, with 7 nucleotides matching TRBD1. Germline CDR1 is MGHRA and CDR2 is YSYEKL. The CDR3 totals 15 residues. V lost 5 bases to trimming and J lost 7 bases; unmatched junction nucleotides: 13. The CDR3: CASSKFGQDEGEAFF. Written as DNA, the CDR3 is TGCGCCAGCAGCAAGTTCGGACAGGACGAGGGTGAAGCTTTCTTT.

The chain couples TRBV12-3 or TRBV12-4 to TRBJ2-5, with D perhaps TRBD1 (5 bases). V was cut by 9 bases and J by 5 bases, with 13 bases left in between. There are 12 residues in the CDR3. Here the CDR3 reads CASSGIGETQYF. The CDR3 bases are TGTGCCAGTTCAGGGATCGGCGAGACCCAGTACTTC.

This rearrangement joins TRBV21-1 to TRBJ1-5; TRBD1, the table's D call, lacks a check against the DNA. TRBV21-1 is a recognized pseudogene. This CDR3 contains 14 residues. The CDR3 DNA reads TGTGCCAGCGTCTGCAGGGGGCCGCATCAGCCCCAGCATTTT. Its translation is CASVCRGPHQPQHF.

The chain couples TRBV15 to TRBJ1-3; D is perhaps TRBD1 (6 bases). Deletions cut 3 bases from V and 1 base from J, with 13 bases between. Germline V gene data show CDR1 as LNHNV and CDR2 as YYDKDF (reference sequence). This CDR3 is 16 amino acids long. In nucleotides, the CDR3 is TGTGCCACCAGCAGCCTAGGGACACCGTCTGGAAACACCATATATTTT. Translated: CATSSLGTPSGNTIYF.

Only one count was recorded for this clone. The chain employs TRBV5-6 and TRBJ1-5; 9 bases are shared with TRBD1. V was pared by 4 bases and J by 6 bases, with 5 bases of the junction left unmatched. The germline gives CDR1 SGHDT, CDR2 YYEEEE. The CDR3 covers 14 residues. The CDR3 loop is CASSPDRGRQPQHF. CDR3 coding DNA: TGTGCCAGCAGCCCGGACAGGGGCCGTCAGCCCCAGCATTTT.

The chain is built from TRBV6-5 and TRBJ1-2, with 8 bases lining up with TRBD1. Germline V gives CDR1 MNHEY, CDR2 SVGAGI. V shed 2 bases and J 3 bases; nucleotides not matched to a gene: 2. CDR3 length: 14 amino acids. In DNA form, the CDR3 reads TGTGCCAGCAGTTACGGGACAGGCGACTATGGCTACACCTTC. Protein sequence: CASSYGTGDYGYTF.

The chain recombines TRBV15 with TRBJ1-5; D unclear. CDR1 is LNHNV, CDR2 YYDKDF, per germline (reference sequence). Deletions cut 0 bases from V and 9 bases from J, with 6 bases between. This CDR3 has 12 residues. This CDR3 is CATSRDSGPQHF. CDR3 nucleotide sequence: TGTGCCACCAGCAGAGATTCGGGGCCCCAGCATTTT.

The chain employs TRBV5-1 and TRBJ2-7; 9 nucleotides line up with TRBD1. Unmatched junction bases numbered 6, after V lost 4 bases and J lost 1 base. The CDR3 consists of 15 residues. Germline V gene data show CDR1 as SGHRS and CDR2 as YFSETQ. CDR3: CASSPYRGLSYEQYF. In DNA, the CDR3 is TGCGCCAGCAGCCCGTACAGGGGGCTTTCCTACGAGCAGTACTTC.

The rearrangement links TRBV5-1 to TRBJ2-1; 7 bases agree with TRBD1. Germline V CDR1 and CDR2: SGHRS, YFSETQ. Trimming removed 1 base from V and 5 bases from J; junction bases left unmatched: 3. CDR3 length: 14 residues. CDR3 sequence reads: CASSLWGTDNEQFF. Written as DNA, the CDR3 is TGCGCCAGCAGCTTGTGGGGGACAGACAATGAGCAGTTCTTC.

The chain is built from TRBV7-9 and TRBJ2-2, with D perhaps TRBD1 (6 bases). V was cut by 5 bases and J by 0 bases, with 7 bases left in between. Germline values: CDR1 SEHNR, CDR2 FQNEAQ (reference sequence). This CDR3 has 14 residues. CDR3 nucleotide sequence: TGTGCCAGCAGCACAGGGTCGAACACCGGGGAGCTGTTTTTT. Translation: CASSTGSNTGELFF.

This rearrangement joins TRBV30 to TRBJ1-3; a weak D match, TRBD1 (6 bases). The CDR3 has 16 residues. V shed 0 bases and J shed 2 bases, with 14 bases lying between them. CDR1 is GTSNPN, CDR2 SVGIG, per germline (reference sequence). CDR3 DNA sequence: TGTGCCTGGAGTGTACGGGCAGGGGATGCTGGAAACACCATATATTTT. Translating it yields CAWSVRAGDAGNTIYF.

This chain connects TRBV9 to TRBJ1-1, with 7 bases matching TRBD1. Trimming cost V 2 bases and J 1 base; bases outside gene matches: 5. This CDR3 has 15 residues. Per the germline V gene, CDR1 is SGDLS and CDR2 is YYNGEE. This chain's CDR3 is CASSVGTAPNTEAFF. CDR3 DNA sequence: TGTGCCAGCAGCGTTGGGACAGCTCCGAACACTGAAGCTTTCTTT. The full variable domain, rest sourced from reference TRBV9 and TRBJ1-1, is DSGVTQTPKHLITATGQRVTLRCSPRSGDLSVYWYQQSLDQGLQFLIQYYNGEERAKGNILERFSAQQFPDLHSELNLSSLELGDSALYFCASSVGTAPNTEAFFGQGTRLTVV.

The chain recombines TRBV6-5 with TRBJ1-1; D is perhaps TRBD1 (5 bases). Trimming removed 2 bases at V and 4 bases at J, with 11 bases between. The CDR3 is made up of 14 amino acids. The germline gives CDR1 MNHEY, CDR2 SVGAGI. The CDR3 region is CASSYNGGITEAFF. CDR3 nucleotide sequence: TGTGCCAGCAGTTACAACGGGGGAATCACTGAAGCTTTCTTT.

The CDR3 DNA follows: TGTGCCAGCAGCCGGGGGCGGGGGGAGGCCTACGAGCAGTACTTC. The encoded protein is CASSRGRGEAYEQYF. The chain is built from TRBV4-2 and TRBJ2-7, with 8 nucleotides matching TRBD2. The CDR3 covers 15 residues. Per germline, CDR1 LGHNA and CDR2 YNFKEQ. Trimming removed 4 bases from V and 2 bases from J; junction bases left unmatched: 7.